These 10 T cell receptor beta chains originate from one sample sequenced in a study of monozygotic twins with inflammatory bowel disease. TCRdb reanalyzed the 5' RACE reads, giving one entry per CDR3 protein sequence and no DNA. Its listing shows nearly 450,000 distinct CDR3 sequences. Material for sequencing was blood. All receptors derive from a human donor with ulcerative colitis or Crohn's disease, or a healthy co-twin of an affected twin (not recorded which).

The chain's CDR3 is CASRLANTGELFF. The rearrangement uses TRBV19 and TRBJ2-2; TCRdb's D call, TRBD2, is unchecked because there is no DNA. The CDR3 consists of 13 residues. Looked up from germline, CDR1 is LNHDA and CDR2 is SQIVND (reference sequence).

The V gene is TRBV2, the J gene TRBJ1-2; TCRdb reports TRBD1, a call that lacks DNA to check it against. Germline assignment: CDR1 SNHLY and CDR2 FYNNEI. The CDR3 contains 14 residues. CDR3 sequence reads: CASSPGQGAGGYTF. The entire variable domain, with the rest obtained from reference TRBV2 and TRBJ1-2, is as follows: EPEVTQTPSHQVTQMGQEVILRCVPISNHLYFYWYRQILGQKVEFLVSFYNNEISEKSEIFDDQFSVERPDGSNFTLKIRSTKLEDSAMYFCASSPGQGAGGYTFGSGTRLTVV.

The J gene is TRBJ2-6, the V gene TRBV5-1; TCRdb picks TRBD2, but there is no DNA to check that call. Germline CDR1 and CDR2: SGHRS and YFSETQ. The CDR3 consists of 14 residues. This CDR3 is CASKVVGGANVLTF.

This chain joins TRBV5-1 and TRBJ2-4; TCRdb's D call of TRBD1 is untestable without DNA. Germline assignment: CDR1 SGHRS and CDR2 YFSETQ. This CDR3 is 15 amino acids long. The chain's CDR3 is CASSLVGERWNIQYF.

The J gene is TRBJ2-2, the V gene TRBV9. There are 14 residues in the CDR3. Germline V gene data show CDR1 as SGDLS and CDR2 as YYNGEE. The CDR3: CASSVVGYTGELFF.

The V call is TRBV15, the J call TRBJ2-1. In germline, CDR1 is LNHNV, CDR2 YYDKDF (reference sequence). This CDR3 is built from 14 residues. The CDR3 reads CATSRGNTGNEQFF. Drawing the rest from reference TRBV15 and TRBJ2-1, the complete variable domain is DAMVIQNPRYQVTQFGKPVTLSCSQTLNHNVMYWYQQKSSQAPKLLFHYYDKDFNNEADTPDNFQSRRPNTSFCFLDIRSPGLGDTAMYLCATSRGNTGNEQFFGPGTRLTVL.

CDR3 in amino acids: CASSYRVNTEAFF. The rearrangement uses TRBV11-2 and TRBJ1-1; checking the TCRdb D call of TRBD1 is not possible without DNA. This CDR3 region has 13 residues. Germline V gene sequence: CDR1 SGHAT, CDR2 FQNNGV.

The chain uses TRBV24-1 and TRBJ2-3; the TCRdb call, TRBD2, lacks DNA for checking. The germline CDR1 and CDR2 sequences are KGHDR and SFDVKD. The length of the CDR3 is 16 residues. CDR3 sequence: CATSSSPGLEGDTQYF.

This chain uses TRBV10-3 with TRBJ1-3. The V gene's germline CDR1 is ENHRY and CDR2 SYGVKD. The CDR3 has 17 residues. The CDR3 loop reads CAISELRAISSGNTIYF.

The CDR3 region is CSAEREVYAGELFF. The V gene is TRBV20-1, the J gene TRBJ2-2; the TRBD2 assignment by TCRdb is unverifiable without DNA. The CDR3 extends over 14 amino acids. The germline V gene encodes CDR1 DFQATT and CDR2 SNEGSKA (reference sequence).